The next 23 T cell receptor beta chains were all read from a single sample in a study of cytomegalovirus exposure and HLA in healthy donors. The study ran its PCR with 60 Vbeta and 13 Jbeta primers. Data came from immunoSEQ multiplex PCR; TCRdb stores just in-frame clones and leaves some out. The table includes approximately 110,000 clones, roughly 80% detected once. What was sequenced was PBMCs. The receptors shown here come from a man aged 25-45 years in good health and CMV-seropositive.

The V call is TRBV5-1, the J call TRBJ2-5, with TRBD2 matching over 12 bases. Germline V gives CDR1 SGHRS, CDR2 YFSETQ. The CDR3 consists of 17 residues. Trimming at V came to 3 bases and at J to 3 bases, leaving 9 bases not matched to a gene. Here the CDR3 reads CASSYLGTSGFEETQYF. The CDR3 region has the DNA TGCGCCAGCAGCTACTTGGGGACTAGCGGGTTCGAAGAGACCCAGTACTTC.

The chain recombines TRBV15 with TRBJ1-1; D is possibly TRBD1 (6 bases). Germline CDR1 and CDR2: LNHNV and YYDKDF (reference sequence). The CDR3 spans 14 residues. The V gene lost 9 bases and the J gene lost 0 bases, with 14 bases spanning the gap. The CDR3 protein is CATAEGGVNTEAFF. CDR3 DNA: TGTGCCACGGCAGAGGGGGGGGTGAACACTGAAGCTTTCTTT. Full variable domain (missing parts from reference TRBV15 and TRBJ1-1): DAMVIQNPRYQVTQFGKPVTLSCSQTLNHNVMYWYQQKSSQAPKLLFHYYDKDFNNEADTPDNFQSRRPNTSFCFLDIRSPGLGDTAMYLCATAEGGVNTEAFFGQGTRLTVV.

The CDR3 protein is CASSYDGALAEAFF. CDR3 nucleotide sequence: TGTGCCAGCAGTTACGATGGGGCGCTGGCTGAAGCTTTCTTT. This sequence joins TRBV6-5 and TRBJ1-1; D is perhaps TRBD1 (5 bases). Trimming cost V 2 bases and J 6 bases, with 13 bases left between them. CDR1 and CDR2 from the germline V gene are MNHEY and SVGAGI. There are 14 residues in the CDR3.

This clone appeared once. CDR3 protein: CASSLVGQGRGIQYF. The CDR3 DNA reads as TGCGCCAGCAGCTTGGTGGGACAGGGCCGGGGCATTCAGTACTTC. This chain connects TRBV5-1 to TRBJ2-4; 9 bases fit TRBD1. This CDR3 is built from 15 residues. CDR1 is SGHRS and CDR2 is YFSETQ in the germline V gene. The V segment lost 0 bases and the J segment 9 bases; nucleotides outside the gene matches: 7. The whole variable domain, filled in from reference TRBV5-1 and TRBJ2-4, reads KAGVTQTPRYLIKTRGQQVTLSCSPISGHRSVSWYQQTPGQGLQFLFEYFSETQRNKGNFPGRFSGRQFSNSRSEMNVSTLELGDSALYLCASSLVGQGRGIQYFGAGTRLSVL.

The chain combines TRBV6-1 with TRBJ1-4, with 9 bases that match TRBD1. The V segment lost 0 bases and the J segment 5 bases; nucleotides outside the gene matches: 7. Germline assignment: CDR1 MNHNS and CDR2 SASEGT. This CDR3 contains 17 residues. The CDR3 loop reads CASSEAGWGTGNEKLFF. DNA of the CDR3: TGTGCCAGCAGTGAAGCGGGTTGGGGGACAGGGAATGAAAAACTGTTTTTT.

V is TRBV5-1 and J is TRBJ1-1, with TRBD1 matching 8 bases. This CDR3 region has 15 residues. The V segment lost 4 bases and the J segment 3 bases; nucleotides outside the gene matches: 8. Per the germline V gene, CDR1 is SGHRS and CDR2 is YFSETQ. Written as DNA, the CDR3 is TGCGCCAGCAGCGTGATTGGACAGGGATACACTGAAGCTTTCTTT. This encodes CASSVIGQGYTEAFF. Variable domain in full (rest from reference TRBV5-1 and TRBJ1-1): KAGVTQTPRYLIKTRGQQVTLSCSPISGHRSVSWYQQTPGQGLQFLFEYFSETQRNKGNFPGRFSGRQFSNSRSEMNVSTLELGDSALYLCASSVIGQGYTEAFFGQGTRLTVV.

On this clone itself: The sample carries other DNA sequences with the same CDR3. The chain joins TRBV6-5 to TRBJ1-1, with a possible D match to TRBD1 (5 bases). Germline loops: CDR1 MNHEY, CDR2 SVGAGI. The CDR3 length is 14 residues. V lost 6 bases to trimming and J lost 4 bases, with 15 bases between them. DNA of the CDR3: TGTGCCAGCAGCCTACTCGGGGGGGGCACTGAAGCTTTCTTT. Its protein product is CASSLLGGGTEAFF.

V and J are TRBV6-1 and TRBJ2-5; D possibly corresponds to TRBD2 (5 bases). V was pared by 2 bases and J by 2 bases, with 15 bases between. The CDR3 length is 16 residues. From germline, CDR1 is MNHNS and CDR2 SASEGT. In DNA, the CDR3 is TGTGCCAGCAGTGAATACTTGGGGAGAACGCAAGAGACCCAGTACTTC. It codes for CASSEYLGRTQETQYF.

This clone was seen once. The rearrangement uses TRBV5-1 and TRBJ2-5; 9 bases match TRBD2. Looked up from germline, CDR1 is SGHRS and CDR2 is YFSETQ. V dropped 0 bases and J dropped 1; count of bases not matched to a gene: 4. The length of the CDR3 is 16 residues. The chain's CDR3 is CASSLGAGGFQETQYF. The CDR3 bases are TGCGCCAGCAGCTTGGGAGCGGGGGGCTTCCAAGAGACCCAGTACTTC.

CDR3 protein: CASSLFSAGHTIYF. Here the CDR3 DNA reads TGTGCCAGCAGCTTGTTTTCGGCGGGTCACACCATATATTTT. The chain is built from TRBV5-6 and TRBJ1-3; D uncertain. Between the trimmed V and J ends, which lost 1 base and 8 bases, there was a span of 13 bases. Looked up from germline, CDR1 is SGHDT and CDR2 is YYEEEE. The CDR3 totals 14 residues.

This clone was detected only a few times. DNA of the CDR3: TGCAGCGTCGTAACAGGGGGCTCGAACGCTGGAAACACCATATATTTT. Translating gives CSVVTGGSNAGNTIYF. V is TRBV29-1 and J is TRBJ1-3; 9 bases are a match to TRBD1. CDR1 and CDR2 (germline): SQVTM, ANQGSEA. The CDR3 has 16 residues. V was pared by 6 bases and J by 2 bases, with 11 bases of the junction left unmatched.

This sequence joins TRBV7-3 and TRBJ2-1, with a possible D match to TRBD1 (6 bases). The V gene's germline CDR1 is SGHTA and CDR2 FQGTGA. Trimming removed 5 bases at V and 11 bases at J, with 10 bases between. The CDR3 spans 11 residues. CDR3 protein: CASSNREQQFF. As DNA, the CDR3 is TGTGCCAGCAGCAACAGGGAGCAGCAGTTCTTC.

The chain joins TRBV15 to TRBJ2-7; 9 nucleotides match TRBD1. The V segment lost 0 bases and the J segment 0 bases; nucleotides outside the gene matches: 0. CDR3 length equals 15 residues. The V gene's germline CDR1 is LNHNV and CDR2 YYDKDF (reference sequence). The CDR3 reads CATSRETGGSYEQYF. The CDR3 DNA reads TGTGCCACCAGCAGAGAGACAGGGGGCTCCTACGAGCAGTACTTC.

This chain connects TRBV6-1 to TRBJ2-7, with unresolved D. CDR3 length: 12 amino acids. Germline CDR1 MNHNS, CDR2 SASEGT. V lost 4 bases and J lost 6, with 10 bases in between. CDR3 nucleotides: TGTGCCAGCAGTGTAACCGGTGTCGAGCAGTACTTC. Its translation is CASSVTGVEQYF.

The chain's CDR3 is CASSGTGEAGYTF. The CDR3 DNA follows: TGCGCCAGCAGCGGTACAGGGGAGGCTGGCTACACCTTC. The V and J genes are TRBV5-1 and TRBJ1-2; TRBD1 agrees at 7 bases. V shed 4 bases, J shed 7 bases, and the junction held 7 bases outside the gene matches. This CDR3 region has 13 residues. Germline V gene sequence: CDR1 SGHRS, CDR2 YFSETQ.

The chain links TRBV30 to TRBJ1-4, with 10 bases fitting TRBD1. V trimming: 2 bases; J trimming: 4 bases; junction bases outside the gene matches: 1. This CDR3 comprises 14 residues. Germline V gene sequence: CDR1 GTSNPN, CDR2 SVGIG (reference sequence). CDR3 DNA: TGTGCCTGGAGTAGGACAGGGGGTAATGAAAAACTGTTTTTT. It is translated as CAWSRTGGNEKLFF.

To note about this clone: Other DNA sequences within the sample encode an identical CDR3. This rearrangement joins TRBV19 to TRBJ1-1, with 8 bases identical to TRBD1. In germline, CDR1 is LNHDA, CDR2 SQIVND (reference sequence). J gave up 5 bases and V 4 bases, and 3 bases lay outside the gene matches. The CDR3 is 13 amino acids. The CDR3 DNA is TGTGCCAGTAGTACACAGGGGGGGACTGAAGCTTTCTTT. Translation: CASSTQGGTEAFF.

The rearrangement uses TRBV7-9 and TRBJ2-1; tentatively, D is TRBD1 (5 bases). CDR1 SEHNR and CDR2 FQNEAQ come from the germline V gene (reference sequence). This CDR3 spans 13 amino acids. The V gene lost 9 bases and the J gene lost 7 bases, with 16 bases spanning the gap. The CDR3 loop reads CASRTSPRNEQFF. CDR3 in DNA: TGTGCCAGTCGGACAAGCCCTCGTAATGAGCAGTTCTTC. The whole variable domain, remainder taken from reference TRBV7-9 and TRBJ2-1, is DTGVSQNPRHKITKRGQNVTFRCDPISEHNRLYWYRQTLGQGPEFLTYFQNEAQLEKSRLLSDRFSAERPKGSFSTLEIQRTEQGDSAMYLCASRTSPRNEQFFGPGTRLTVL.

The CDR3 region is CASSLGAGGQPQHF. Here the CDR3 DNA reads TGCGCCAGCAGCTTGGGGGCAGGGGGTCAGCCCCAGCATTTT. The rearrangement joins TRBV5-1 to TRBJ1-5; the match to TRBD1 covers 7 bases. Germline V lookup: CDR1 SGHRS, CDR2 YFSETQ. This CDR3 comprises 14 residues. The V gene end was trimmed by 0 bases and the J gene end by 6 bases; junction bases not matched to a gene: 3.

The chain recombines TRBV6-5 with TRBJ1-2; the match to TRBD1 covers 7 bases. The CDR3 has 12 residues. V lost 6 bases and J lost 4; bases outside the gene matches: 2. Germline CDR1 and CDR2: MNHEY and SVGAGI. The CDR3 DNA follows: TGTGCCAGCAGGGGGACAGTCTATGGCTACACCTTC. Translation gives CASRGTVYGYTF.

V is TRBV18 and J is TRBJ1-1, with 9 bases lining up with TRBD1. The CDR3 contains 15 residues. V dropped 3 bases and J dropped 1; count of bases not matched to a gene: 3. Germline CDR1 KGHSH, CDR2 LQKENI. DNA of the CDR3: TGTGCCAGCTCACCGGGACAGGGTTCGAACACTGAAGCTTTCTTT. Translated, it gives CASSPGQGSNTEAFF. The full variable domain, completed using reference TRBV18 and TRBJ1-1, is NAGVMQNPRHLVRRRGQEARLRCSPMKGHSHVYWYRQLPEEGLKFMVYLQKENIIDESGMPKERFSAEFPKEGPSILRIQQVVRGDSAAYFCASSPGQGSNTEAFFGQGTRLTVV.

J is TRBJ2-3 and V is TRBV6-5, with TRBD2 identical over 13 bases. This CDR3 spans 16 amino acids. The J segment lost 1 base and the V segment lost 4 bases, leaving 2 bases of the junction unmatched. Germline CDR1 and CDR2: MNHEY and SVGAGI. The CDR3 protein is CASSWTSGGRTDTQYF. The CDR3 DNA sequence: TGTGCCAGCAGTTGGACTAGCGGGGGTCGCACAGATACGCAGTATTTT.

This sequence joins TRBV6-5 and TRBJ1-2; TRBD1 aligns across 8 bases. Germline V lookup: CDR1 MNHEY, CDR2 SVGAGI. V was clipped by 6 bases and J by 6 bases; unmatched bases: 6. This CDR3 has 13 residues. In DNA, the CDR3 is TGTGCCAGCAGCCTGACAGGGGTAGATGGCTACACCTTC. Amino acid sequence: CASSLTGVDGYTF.